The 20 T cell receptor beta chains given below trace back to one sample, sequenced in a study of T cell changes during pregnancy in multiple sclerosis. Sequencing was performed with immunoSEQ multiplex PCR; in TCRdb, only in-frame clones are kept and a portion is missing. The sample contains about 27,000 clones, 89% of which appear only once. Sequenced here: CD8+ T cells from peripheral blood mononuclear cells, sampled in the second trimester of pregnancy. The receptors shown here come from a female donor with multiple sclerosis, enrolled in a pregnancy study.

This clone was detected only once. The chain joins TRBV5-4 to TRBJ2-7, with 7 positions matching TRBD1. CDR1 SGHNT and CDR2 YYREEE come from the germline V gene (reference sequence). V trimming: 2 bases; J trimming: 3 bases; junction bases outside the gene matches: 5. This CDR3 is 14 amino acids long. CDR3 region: CASSFDRAVYEQYF. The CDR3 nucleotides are TGTGCCAGCAGCTTCGACAGGGCCGTCTACGAGCAGTACTTC.

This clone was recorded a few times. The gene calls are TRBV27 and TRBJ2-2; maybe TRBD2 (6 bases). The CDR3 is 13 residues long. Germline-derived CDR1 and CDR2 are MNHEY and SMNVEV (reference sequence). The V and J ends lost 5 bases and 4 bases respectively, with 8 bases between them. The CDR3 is CASSGGLTGELFF. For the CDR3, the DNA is TGTGCCAGCAGTGGGGGACTCACCGGGGAGCTGTTTTTT.

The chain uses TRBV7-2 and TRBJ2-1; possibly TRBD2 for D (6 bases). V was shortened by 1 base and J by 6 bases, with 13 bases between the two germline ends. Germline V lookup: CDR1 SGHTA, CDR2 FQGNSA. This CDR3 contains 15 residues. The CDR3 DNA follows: TGTGCCAGCAGCTTAGGGGGGGTGGCGGGCAATGAGCAGTTCTTC. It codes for CASSLGGVAGNEQFF.

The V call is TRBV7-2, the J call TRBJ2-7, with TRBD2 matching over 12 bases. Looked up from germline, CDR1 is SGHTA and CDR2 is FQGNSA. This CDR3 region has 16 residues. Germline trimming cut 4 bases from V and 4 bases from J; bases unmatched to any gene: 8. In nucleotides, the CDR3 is TGTGCCAGCAGCTGGCTAGCGGGAGGGATAAGATACGAGCAGTACTTC. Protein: CASSWLAGGIRYEQYF.

This CDR3 is CASSETGTRNYGYTF. The CDR3 DNA follows: TGTGCCAGCAGTGAAACAGGTACCCGCAACTATGGCTACACCTTC. The chain is built from TRBV6-1 and TRBJ1-2; TRBD1 might be the D (5 bases). CDR3 length: 15 amino acids. The germline V gene encodes CDR1 MNHNS and CDR2 SASEGT. V was clipped by 2 bases and J by 2 bases, with 12 bases between them.

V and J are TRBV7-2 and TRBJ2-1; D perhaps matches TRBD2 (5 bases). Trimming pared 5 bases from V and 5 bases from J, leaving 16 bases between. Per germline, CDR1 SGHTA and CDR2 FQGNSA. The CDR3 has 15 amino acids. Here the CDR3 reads CASSTYPGVHNEQFF. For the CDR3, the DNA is TGTGCCAGCAGCACCTACCCCGGGGTTCACAATGAGCAGTTCTTC.

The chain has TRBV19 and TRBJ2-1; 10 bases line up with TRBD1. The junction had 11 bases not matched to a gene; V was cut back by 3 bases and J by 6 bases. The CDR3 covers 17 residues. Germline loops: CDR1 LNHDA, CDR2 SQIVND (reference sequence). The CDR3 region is CASSILPSGQGSNEQFF. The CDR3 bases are TGTGCCAGTAGTATCCTACCCTCGGGACAGGGGTCCAATGAGCAGTTCTTC.

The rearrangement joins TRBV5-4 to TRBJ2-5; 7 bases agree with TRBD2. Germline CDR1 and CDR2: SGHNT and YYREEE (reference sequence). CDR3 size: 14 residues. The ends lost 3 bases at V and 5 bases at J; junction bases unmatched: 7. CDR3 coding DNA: TGTGCCAGCAGCTCCTTGGGGGGGACGGAGACCCAGTACTTC. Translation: CASSSLGGTETQYF.

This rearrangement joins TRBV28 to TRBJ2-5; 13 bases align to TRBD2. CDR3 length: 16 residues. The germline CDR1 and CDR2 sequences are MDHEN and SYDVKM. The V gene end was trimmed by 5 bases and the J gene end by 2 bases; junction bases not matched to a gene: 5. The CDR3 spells CASSLPGLAGQETQYF. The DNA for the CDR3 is TGTGCCAGCAGTCTGCCGGGACTAGCGGGGCAAGAGACCCAGTACTTC.

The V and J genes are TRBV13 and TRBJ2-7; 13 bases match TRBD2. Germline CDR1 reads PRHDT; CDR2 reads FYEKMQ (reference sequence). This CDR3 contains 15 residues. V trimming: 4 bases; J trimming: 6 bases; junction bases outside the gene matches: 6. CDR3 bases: TGTGCCAGCAGCTCCGGACTAGCGGGAGCAAGCGAGCAGTACTTC. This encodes CASSSGLAGASEQYF. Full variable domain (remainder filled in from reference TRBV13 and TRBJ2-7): AAGVIQSPRHLIKEKRETATLKCYPIPRHDTVYWYQQGPGQDPQFLISFYEKMQSDKGSIPDRFSAQQFSDYHSELNMSSLELGDSALYFCASSSGLAGASEQYFGPGTRLTVT.

This CDR3 reads CASSTLGTSDYEQYF. The CDR3 bases are TGCGCCAGCAGCACCCTTGGGACTAGCGACTACGAGCAGTACTTC. The chain recombines TRBV5-1 with TRBJ2-7, with TRBD2 matching over 10 bases. Trimming took 4 bases from V and 3 from J; bases not matched to a gene: 7. CDR1 is SGHRS and CDR2 is YFSETQ in the germline V gene. This CDR3 contains 15 residues.

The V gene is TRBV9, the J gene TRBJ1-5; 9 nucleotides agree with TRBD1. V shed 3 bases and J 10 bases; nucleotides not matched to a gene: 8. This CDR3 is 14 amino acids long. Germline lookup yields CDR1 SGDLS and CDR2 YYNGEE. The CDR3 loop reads CASSAGTGLVPQHF. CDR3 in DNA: TGTGCCAGCAGCGCCGGGACAGGGCTAGTACCCCAGCATTTT.

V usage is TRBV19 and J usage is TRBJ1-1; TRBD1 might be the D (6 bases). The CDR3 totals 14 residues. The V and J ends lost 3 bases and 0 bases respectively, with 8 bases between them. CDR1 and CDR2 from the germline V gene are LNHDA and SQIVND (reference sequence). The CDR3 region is CASSITGLNTEAFF. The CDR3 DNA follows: TGTGCCAGTAGTATCACAGGGTTGAACACTGAAGCTTTCTTT.

The DNA of the CDR3 is TGTGCCAGCACCCCTGGGGCAAGCACAGATACGCAGTATTTT. The encoded protein is CASTPGASTDTQYF. The chain is built from TRBV6-5 and TRBJ2-3, with TRBD1 as a possible D gene (5 bases). The length of the CDR3 is 14 residues. Trimming pared 7 bases from V and 0 bases from J, leaving 11 bases between. CDR1 and CDR2 from the germline V gene are MNHEY and SVGAGI.

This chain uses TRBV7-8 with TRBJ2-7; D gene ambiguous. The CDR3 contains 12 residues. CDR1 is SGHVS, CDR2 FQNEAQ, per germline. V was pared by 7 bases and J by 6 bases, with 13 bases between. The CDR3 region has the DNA TGTGCCAGCACCTCAGGAACGACCGAGCAGTACTTC. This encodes CASTSGTTEQYF.

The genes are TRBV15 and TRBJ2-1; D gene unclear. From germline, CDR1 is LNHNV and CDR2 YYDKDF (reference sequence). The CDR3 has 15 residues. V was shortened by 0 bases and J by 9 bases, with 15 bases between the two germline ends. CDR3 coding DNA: TGTGCCACCAGCAGAGATAGTAACGCGGTCTTTGAGCAGTTCTTC. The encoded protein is CATSRDSNAVFEQFF.

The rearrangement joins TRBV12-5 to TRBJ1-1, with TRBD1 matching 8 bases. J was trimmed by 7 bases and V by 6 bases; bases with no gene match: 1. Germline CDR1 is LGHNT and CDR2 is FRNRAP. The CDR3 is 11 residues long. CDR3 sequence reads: CASGQGGEAFF. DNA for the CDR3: TGTGCTAGTGGACAGGGGGGTGAAGCTTTCTTT.

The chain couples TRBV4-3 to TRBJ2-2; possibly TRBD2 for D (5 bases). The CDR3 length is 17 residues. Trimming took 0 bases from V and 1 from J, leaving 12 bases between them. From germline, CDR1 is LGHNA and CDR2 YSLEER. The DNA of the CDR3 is TGCGCCAGCAGCCAAGAGGAGGCCGGACTGAACACCGGGGAGCTGTTTTTT. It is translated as CASSQEEAGLNTGELFF.

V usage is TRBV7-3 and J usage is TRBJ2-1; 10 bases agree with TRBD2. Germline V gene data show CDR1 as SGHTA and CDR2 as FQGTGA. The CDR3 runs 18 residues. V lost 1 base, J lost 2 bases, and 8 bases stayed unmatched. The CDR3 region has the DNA TGTGCCAGCAGCTTAAGGGGAGGGAGCGGGGGGGCCTACAATGAGCAGTTCTTC. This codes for CASSLRGGSGGAYNEQFF.

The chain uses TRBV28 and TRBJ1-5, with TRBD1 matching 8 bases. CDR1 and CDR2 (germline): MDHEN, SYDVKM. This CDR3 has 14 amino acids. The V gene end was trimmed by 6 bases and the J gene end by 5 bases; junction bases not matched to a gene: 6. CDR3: CASSPTGVYQPQHF. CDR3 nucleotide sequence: TGTGCCAGCAGCCCGACAGGGGTGTATCAGCCCCAGCATTTT.